These 14 T cell receptor beta chains originate from one sample sequenced in a study of T cell clonality in common variable immunodeficiency. Using immunoSEQ multiplex PCR, the repertoire was profiled, and TCRdb retains in-frame clones only, with some absent. This repertoire holds some 38,000 clones, and none appear only once. What was sequenced was peripheral blood mononuclear cells. Receptors were obtained from a person aged 18 to 75 in good health.

This clone was found a few times. A much larger clone sits a single nucleotide away, making a read error possible. The read falls 3 residues short of the CDR3 end, and the missing part is taken from the germline J gene. This chain connects TRBV18 to TRBJ2-3; unclear D gene. Germline CDR1 is KGHSH and CDR2 is LQKENI. The CDR3 is 14 amino acids. The sequenced CDR3 bases are TGTGCCAGCTCACCCCTAGACGGTAATCAGCCG. Its protein product is CASSPLDGNQP. From start to end, the CDR3 is CASSPLDGNQPQYF.

The sample holds many counts of this clone. The read ends 3 residues before the CDR3 terminus; that terminus is restored from the germline J gene. V is TRBV11-2 and J is TRBJ1-1, with 10 positions matching TRBD1. The CDR3 runs to 14 residues. The germline V gene has CDR1 SGHAT and CDR2 FQNNGV. The CDR3 protein is CASSPDRGFSKAFF. The part of the CDR3 DNA that was read is TGTGCCAGCAGCCCGGACAGGGGGTTTTCTAAA.

This clone has at least ten counts. CDR3 bases read: TGTGCCAGCAGCCAAGGCGGTGGACTAGACGAAGATACG. Translation: CASSQGGGLDEDT. The CDR3 in full is CASSQGGGLDEDTQYF. The chain carries TRBV4-2 and TRBJ2-3; 7 bases map to TRBD2. The missing CDR3 end, 3 residues past where the read stops, is filled in from the germline J gene. Germline V gene data show CDR1 as LGHNA and CDR2 as YNFKEQ. The J segment lost 5 bases and the V segment lost 1 base, leaving 9 bases of the junction unmatched. This CDR3 contains 16 residues.

To note about this clone: The read ends 3 residues early relative to the CDR3; the germline J gene fills the gap. The chain couples TRBV18 to TRBJ1-1; 7 bases are shared with TRBD1. Germline CDR1 KGHSH, CDR2 LQKENI. The CDR3 has 13 residues. With 6 bases clipped from V and 5 bases from J, the junction kept 6 bases outside the gene matches. The part of the CDR3 DNA that was read is TGTGCCAGCTCCGAACAGGGGTTGACTGAA. It codes for CASSEQGLTE. The entire CDR3 reads CASSEQGLTEAFF.

By sample share, this clone is medium-sized. The read terminates 3 residues ahead of where the CDR3 ends, so the germline J gene completes it. J is TRBJ2-6 and V is TRBV30; 7 nucleotides match TRBD1. Germline V gene lookup returns CDR1 GTSNPN and CDR2 SVGIG (reference sequence). The CDR3 spans 15 residues. The V and J ends lost 7 bases and 0 bases, in that order; junction bases with no gene match: 6. The CDR3 reads CASDHRGSGANVLTF. CDR3 DNA, as far as it was read: TGTGCCTCCGATCACAGGGGCTCTGGGGCCAACGTC.

At least ten counts were recorded for this clone. Coverage ceases 3 residues before the CDR3 finishes, and the germline J gene fills in the end. V usage is TRBV29-1 and J usage is TRBJ2-3, with D possibly matching TRBD1 (5 bases). Germline CDR1 reads SQVTM; CDR2 reads ANQGSEA. V was clipped by 5 bases and J by 1 base, with 22 bases between them. The CDR3 extends over 17 amino acids. The CDR3 bases that were read are TGCAGCGTTCCGCCCCCCGGAACAGGTACCTGCACAGATACG. Protein product: CSVPPPGTGTCTDT. The CDR3 reads in full as CSVPPPGTGTCTDTQYF.

This clone has a count of ten or more. Coverage ceases 3 residues before the CDR3 finishes, and the germline J gene fills in the end. The chain recombines TRBV18 with TRBJ2-1, with 12 bases lining up with TRBD2. The trim removed 2 bases at V and 7 bases at J, leaving 12 bases unmatched. The germline V gene encodes CDR1 KGHSH and CDR2 LQKENI. The CDR3 has 18 amino acids. CDR3 sequence: CASSPRPLAGGPGNEQFF. The covered CDR3 bases are TGTGCCAGCTCACCAAGGCCCCTAGCGGGAGGGCCGGGGAATGAG.

This clone was counted between two and nine times. The read gets to within 3 residues of the CDR3 end, and the germline J gene fills in the rest. The chain carries TRBV5-1 and TRBJ2-3; a possible D gene is TRBD2 (5 bases). From germline, CDR1 is SGHRS and CDR2 YFSETQ. This CDR3 comprises 13 residues. The CDR3 reads CASSSLPGETQYF. The part of the CDR3 DNA that was read is TGCGCCAGCAGCTCCCTCCCCGGGGAGACG.

This clone has at least ten counts. The read gets to within 3 residues of the CDR3 end, and the germline J gene fills in the rest. V and J are TRBV10-3 and TRBJ1-4; D may be TRBD1 (6 bases). V was shortened by 6 bases and J by 3 bases, with 8 bases between the two germline ends. Germline CDR1 ENHRY, CDR2 SYGVKD. The CDR3 has 13 residues. The covered CDR3 bases are TGTGCCATCAGAGGACAGCCTAATGAAAAA. It is translated as CAIRGQPNEK. The entire CDR3 sequence reads CAIRGQPNEKLFF.

This clone came up a few times. The missing CDR3 end, 3 residues past where the read stops, is filled in from the germline J gene. This sequence joins TRBV19 and TRBJ1-5; a weak D match, TRBD1 (5 bases). This CDR3 has 15 residues. CDR1 is LNHDA and CDR2 is SQIVND in the germline V gene (reference sequence). Trimming took 3 bases from V and 5 from J, leaving 14 bases between them. Here the CDR3 reads CASSIKRGEHQPQHF. The DNA read from the CDR3 is TGTGCCAGTAGTATTAAGCGGGGGGAACATCAGCCC.

This clone came up a few times. The read falls 3 residues short of the CDR3 end, and the missing part is taken from the germline J gene. The chain links TRBV4-2 to TRBJ2-7; TRBD1 aligns across 9 bases. The CDR3 sequence is 16 residues long. Germline CDR1 and CDR2: LGHNA and YNFKEQ. Trimming cost V 0 bases and J 4 bases; bases outside gene matches: 7. The sequenced CDR3 bases are TGTGCCAGCAGCCAAGAGGGGAACAGGGGGCGGTACGAG. Translated, it gives CASSQEGNRGRYE. The whole CDR3 region reads CASSQEGNRGRYEQYF.

This clone was counted at least ten times. The CDR3 end lies 3 residues beyond the end of the read and is filled in from the germline J gene. This chain connects TRBV28 to TRBJ1-5; TRBD1 might be the D (5 bases). The CDR3 is made up of 14 amino acids. Germline V CDR1 and CDR2: MDHEN, SYDVKM. Trimming stripped 7 bases from V and 2 bases from J, with 12 bases between. The sequenced CDR3 bases are TGTGCCAGCATGGTAGGGGCTGGCAATCAGCCC. Its protein product is CASMVGAGNQP. The entire CDR3 reads CASMVGAGNQPQHF.

At least ten counts were recorded for this clone. The CDR3 loop is CSAFPGAVAKNIQYF. The covered CDR3 bases are TGCAGTGCTTTTCCGGGAGCGGTAGCCAAAAACATT. V usage is TRBV20-1 and J usage is TRBJ2-4; perhaps TRBD2 as D (6 bases). The read falls 3 residues short of the CDR3 end, and the missing part is taken from the germline J gene. Looked up from germline, CDR1 is DFQATT and CDR2 is SNEGSKA (reference sequence). The V gene lost 5 bases and the J gene lost 0 bases, with 14 bases spanning the gap. CDR3 length: 15 residues.

This clone was recorded at least ten times. The CDR3 is cut off 3 residues early in the read; its end comes from the germline J gene. The J gene is TRBJ2-1, the V gene TRBV30; 14 nucleotides match TRBD2. The V and J ends lost 4 bases and 9 bases, in that order; junction bases with no gene match: 5. The CDR3 spans 14 residues. Germline V gene sequence: CDR1 GTSNPN, CDR2 SVGIG (reference sequence). CDR3 bases read: TGTGCCTGGATGCCAGGGACTAGCGGGAGTGAG. Amino acids: CAWMPGTSGSE. The CDR3 reads in full as CAWMPGTSGSEQFF.